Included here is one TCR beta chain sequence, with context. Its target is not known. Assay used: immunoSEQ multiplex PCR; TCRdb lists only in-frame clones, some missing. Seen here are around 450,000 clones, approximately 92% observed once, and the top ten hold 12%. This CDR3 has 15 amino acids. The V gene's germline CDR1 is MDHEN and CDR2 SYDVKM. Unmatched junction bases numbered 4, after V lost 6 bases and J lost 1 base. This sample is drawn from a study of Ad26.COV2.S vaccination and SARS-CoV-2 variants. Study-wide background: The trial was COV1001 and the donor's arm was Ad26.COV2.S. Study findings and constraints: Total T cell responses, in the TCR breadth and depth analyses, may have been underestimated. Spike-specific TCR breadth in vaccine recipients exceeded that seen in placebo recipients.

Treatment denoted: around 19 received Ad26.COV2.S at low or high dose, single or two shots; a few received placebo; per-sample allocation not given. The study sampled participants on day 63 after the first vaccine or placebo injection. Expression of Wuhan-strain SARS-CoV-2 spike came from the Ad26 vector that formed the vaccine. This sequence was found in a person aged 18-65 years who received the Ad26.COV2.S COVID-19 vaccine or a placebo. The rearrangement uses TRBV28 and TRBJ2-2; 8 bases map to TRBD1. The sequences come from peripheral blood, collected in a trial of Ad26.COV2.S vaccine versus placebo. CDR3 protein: CASSAGQENTGELFF. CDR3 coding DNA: TGTGCCAGCAGCGCGGGACAGGAGAACACCGGGGAGCTGTTTTTT.